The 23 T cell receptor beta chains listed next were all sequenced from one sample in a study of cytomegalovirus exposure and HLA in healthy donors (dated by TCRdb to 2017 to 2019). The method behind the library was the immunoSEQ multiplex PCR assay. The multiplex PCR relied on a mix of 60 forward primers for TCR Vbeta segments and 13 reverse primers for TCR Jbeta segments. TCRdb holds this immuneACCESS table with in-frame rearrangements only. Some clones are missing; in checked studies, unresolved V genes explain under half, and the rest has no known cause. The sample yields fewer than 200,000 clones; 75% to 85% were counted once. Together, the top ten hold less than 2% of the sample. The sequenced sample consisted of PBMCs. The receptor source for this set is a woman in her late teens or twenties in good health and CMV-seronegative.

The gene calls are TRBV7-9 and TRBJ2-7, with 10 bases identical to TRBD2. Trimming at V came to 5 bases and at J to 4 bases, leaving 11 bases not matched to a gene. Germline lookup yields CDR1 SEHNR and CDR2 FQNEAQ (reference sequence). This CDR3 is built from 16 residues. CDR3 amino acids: CASSLGLAGVLYEQYF. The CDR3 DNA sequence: TGTGCCAGCAGCCTGGGGCTAGCGGGAGTGTTGTACGAGCAGTACTTC.

The CDR3 loop is CASSPQDRVYYGYTF. CDR3 in DNA: TGTGCCAGCAGCCCACAGGACAGGGTATACTATGGCTACACCTTC. This chain uses TRBV14 with TRBJ1-2; TRBD1 matches 8 bases. V lost 4 bases, J lost 3 bases, and 7 bases stayed unmatched. This CDR3 has 15 amino acids. Germline V gene lookup returns CDR1 SGHDN and CDR2 FVKESK.

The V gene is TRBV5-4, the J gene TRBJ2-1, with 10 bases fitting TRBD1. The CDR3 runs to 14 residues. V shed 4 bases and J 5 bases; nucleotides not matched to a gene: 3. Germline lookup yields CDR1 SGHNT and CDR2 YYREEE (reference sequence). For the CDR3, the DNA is TGTGCCAGCAGCCCCGGGACAGGGGACAATGAGCAGTTCTTC. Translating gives CASSPGTGDNEQFF.

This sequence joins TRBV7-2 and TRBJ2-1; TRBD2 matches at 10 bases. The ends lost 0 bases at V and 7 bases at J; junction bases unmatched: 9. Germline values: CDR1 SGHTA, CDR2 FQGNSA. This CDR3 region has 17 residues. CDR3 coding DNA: TGTGCCAGCAGCTTAGCGAGAGCGGGAGGGTTGTTAAATGAGCAGTTCTTC. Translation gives CASSLARAGGLLNEQFF.

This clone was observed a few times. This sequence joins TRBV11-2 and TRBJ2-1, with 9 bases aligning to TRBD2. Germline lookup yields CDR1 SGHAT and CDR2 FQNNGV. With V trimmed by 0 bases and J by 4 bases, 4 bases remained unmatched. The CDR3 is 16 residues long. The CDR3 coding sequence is TGTGCCAGCAGCTTAGAGGTCCTAGCGGGGTACAATGAGCAGTTCTTC. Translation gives CASSLEVLAGYNEQFF.

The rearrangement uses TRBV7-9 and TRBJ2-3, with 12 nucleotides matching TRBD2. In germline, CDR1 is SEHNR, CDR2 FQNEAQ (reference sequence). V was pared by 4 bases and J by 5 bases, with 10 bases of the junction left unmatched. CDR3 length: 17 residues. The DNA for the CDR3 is TGTGCCAGCAGCTCTTTGACTAGCGGGGGCTCAGGAGATACGCAGTATTTT. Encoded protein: CASSSLTSGGSGDTQYF.

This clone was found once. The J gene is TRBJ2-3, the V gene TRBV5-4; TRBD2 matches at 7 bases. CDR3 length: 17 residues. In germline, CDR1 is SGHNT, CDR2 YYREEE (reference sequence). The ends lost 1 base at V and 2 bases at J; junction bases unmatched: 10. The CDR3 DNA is TGTGCCAGCAGCTTGTATCGCGCGGGGGTCCCCACAGATACGCAGTATTTT. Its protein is CASSLYRAGVPTDTQYF.

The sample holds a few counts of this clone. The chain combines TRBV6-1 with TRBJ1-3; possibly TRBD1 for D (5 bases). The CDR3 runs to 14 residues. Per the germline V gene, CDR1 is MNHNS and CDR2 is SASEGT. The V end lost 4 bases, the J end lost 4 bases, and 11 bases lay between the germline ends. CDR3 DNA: TGTGCCAGCAGTGTGACAGCCGCGGGAAACACCATATATTTT. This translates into CASSVTAAGNTIYF.

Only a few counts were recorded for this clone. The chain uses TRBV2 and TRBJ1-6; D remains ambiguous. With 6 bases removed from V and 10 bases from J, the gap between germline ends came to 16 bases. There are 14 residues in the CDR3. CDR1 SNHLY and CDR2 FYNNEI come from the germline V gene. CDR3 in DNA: TGTGCCAGCAGAGAGGCGACGGCCTTCTCACCCCTCCACTTT. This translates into CASREATAFSPLHF.

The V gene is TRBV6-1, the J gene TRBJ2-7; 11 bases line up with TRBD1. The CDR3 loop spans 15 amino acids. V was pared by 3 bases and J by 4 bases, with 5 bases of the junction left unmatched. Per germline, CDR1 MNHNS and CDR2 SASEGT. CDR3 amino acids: CASSDWTGGWYEQYF. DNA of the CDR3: TGTGCCAGCAGTGACTGGACAGGGGGCTGGTACGAGCAGTACTTC.

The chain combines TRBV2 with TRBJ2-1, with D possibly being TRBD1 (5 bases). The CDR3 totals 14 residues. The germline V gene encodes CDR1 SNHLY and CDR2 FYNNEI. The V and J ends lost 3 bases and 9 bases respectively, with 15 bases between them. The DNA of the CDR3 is TGTGCCAGCAGTGATTTCCTTCCTGGGGCTGAGCAGTTCTTC. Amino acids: CASSDFLPGAEQFF.

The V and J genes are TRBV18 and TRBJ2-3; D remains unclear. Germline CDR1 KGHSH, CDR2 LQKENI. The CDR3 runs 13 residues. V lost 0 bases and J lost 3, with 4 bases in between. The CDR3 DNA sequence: TGTGCCAGCTCACCACCTGTAACAGATACGCAGTATTTT. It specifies CASSPPVTDTQYF.

CDR3: CASSAGNQPQHF. DNA for the CDR3: TGTGCCAGTAGCGCGGGGAATCAGCCCCAGCATTTT. The chain has TRBV19 and TRBJ1-5, with D uncertain. The CDR3 totals 12 residues. Germline loops: CDR1 LNHDA, CDR2 SQIVND (reference sequence). The ends were cut back, 6 bases at V and 4 bases at J, with 7 bases in the middle.

DNA of the CDR3: TGCGCCAGCAGCCGCAGGAATGCAACGGGGTCCGGGGAGCTGTTTTTT. The encoded protein is CASSRRNATGSGELFF. The chain employs TRBV5-1 and TRBJ2-2, with D possibly TRBD2 on 5 matching bases. The V gene lost 4 bases and the J gene lost 6 bases, with 19 bases spanning the gap. The CDR3 runs to 16 residues. Per germline, CDR1 SGHRS and CDR2 YFSETQ.

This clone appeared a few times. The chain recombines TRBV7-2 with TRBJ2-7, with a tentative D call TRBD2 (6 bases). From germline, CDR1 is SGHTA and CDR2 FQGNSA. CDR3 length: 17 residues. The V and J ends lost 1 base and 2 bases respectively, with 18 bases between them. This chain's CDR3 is CASSLVGGGGRTYEQYF. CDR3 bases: TGTGCCAGCAGCTTAGTGGGGGGTGGGGGTAGGACCTACGAGCAGTACTTC. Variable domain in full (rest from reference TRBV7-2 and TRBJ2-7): GAGVSQSPSNKVTEKGKDVELRCDPISGHTALYWYRQSLGQGLEFLIYFQGNSAPDKSGLPSDRFSAERTGGSVSTLTIQRTQQEDSAVYLCASSLVGGGGRTYEQYFGPGTRLTVT.

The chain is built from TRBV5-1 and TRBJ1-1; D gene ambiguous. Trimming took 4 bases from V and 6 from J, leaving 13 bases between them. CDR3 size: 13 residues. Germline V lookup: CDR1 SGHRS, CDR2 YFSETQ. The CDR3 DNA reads TGCGCCAGCAGCGTTGGGCAGGCTGCTGAAGCTTTCTTT. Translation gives CASSVGQAAEAFF.

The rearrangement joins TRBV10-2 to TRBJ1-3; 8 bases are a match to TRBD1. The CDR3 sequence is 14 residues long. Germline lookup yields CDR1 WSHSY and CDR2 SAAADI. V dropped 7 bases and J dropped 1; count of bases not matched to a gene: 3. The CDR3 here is CASTTGASGNTIYF. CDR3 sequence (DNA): TGCGCCAGCACGACAGGGGCGTCTGGAAACACCATATATTTT.

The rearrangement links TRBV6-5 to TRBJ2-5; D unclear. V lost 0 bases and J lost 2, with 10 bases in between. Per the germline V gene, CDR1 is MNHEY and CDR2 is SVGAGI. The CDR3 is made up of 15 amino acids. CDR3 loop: CASSYSFTDQETQYF. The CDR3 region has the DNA TGTGCCAGCAGTTACTCATTTACAGATCAAGAGACCCAGTACTTC.

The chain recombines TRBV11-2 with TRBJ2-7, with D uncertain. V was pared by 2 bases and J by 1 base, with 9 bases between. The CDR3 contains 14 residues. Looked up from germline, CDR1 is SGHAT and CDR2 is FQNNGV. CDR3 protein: CASSLSGKSYEQYF. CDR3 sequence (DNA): TGTGCCAGCAGCTTAAGTGGCAAATCCTACGAGCAGTACTTC.

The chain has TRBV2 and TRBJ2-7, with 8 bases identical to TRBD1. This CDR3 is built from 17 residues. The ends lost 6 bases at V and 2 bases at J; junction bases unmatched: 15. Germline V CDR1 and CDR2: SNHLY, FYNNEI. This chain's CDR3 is CASSPVSADRDTYEQYF. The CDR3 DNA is TGTGCCAGCAGCCCCGTTTCCGCGGACAGGGACACCTACGAGCAGTACTTC.

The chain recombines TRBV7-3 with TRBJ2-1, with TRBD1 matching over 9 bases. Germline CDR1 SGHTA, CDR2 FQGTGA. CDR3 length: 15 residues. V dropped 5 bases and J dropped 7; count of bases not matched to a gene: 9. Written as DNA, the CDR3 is TGTGCCAGCAGCCCCCCCGGGACAGGGCTAAATGAGCAGTTCTTC. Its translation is CASSPPGTGLNEQFF.

CDR3 loop: CASSEAGGTFEQYF. The CDR3 DNA sequence: TGTGCCAGCAGTGAAGCGGGGGGTACTTTCGAGCAGTACTTC. V usage is TRBV6-1 and J usage is TRBJ2-7; TRBD2 is a possible D gene (6 bases). In germline, CDR1 is MNHNS, CDR2 SASEGT. The CDR3 sequence is 14 residues long. V lost 0 bases to trimming and J lost 6 bases, with 12 bases between them.

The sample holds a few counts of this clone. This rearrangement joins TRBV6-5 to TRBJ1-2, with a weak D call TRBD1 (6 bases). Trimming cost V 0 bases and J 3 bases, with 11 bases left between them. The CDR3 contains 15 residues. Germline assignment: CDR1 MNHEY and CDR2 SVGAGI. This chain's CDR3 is CASSYSVQGHYGYTF. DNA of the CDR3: TGTGCCAGCAGTTACTCGGTGCAGGGGCACTATGGCTACACCTTC.